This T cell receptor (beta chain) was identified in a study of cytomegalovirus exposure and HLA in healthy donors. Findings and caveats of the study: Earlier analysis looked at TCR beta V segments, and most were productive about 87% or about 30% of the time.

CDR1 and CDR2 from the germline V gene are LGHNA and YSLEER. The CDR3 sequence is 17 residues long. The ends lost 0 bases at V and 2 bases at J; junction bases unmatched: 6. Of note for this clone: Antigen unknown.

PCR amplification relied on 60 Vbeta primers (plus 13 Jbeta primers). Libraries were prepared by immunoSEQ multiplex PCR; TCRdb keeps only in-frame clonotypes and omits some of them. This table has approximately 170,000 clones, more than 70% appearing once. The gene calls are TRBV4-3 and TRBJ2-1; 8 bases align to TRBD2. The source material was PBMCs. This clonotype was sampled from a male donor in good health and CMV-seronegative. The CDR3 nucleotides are TGCGCCAGCAGCCAAGATTCGTCCGGGAGGGCCTACAATGAGCAGTTCTTC. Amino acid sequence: CASSQDSSGRAYNEQFF.